Below are 15 T cell receptor beta chains sequenced from a single sample in a study of early T cells in non-severe SARS-CoV-2 infection. Each CDR3 protein is one row after TCRdb ran MiXCR on the 5' RACE reads. The sample holds tens of thousands of distinct CDR3 sequences; around a tenth are singletons and the top ten take 5.9%. Sequencing used whole blood. These receptors were taken from an adult who was a healthcare worker with PCR-confirmed SARS-CoV-2 infection or an uninfected control (not recorded which).

This clonotype has a count of ten or more. The chain couples TRBV18 to TRBJ2-7; 10 bases are shared with TRBD1. The CDR3 has 14 residues. The junction had 3 bases not matched to a gene; V was cut back by 2 bases and J by 5 bases. Germline CDR1 is KGHSH and CDR2 is LQKENI. The CDR3 sequence: CASSPGTGENEQYF. The CDR3 DNA reads TGTGCCAGCTCACCAGGGACAGGGGAAAACGAGCAGTACTTC.

This clonotype was detected a few times. The chain is built from TRBV28 and TRBJ2-7; maybe TRBD2 (6 bases). Germline CDR1 and CDR2: MDHEN and SYDVKM. The CDR3 length is 15 residues. V was cut by 7 bases and J by 5 bases, with 21 bases left in between. The CDR3 region is CASTSNRGSGNEQYF. The DNA of the CDR3 is TGTGCCAGCACCTCCAACCGGGGGAGCGGCAACGAGCAGTACTTC.

This clonotype was detected many times. V and J are TRBV12-3 or TRBV12-4 and TRBJ2-3; 7 positions agree with TRBD1. The CDR3 has 15 amino acids. J lost 4 bases, V lost 8 bases, and 12 bases had no gene match. DNA for the CDR3: TGTGCCAGCGGAGTACGAAGGGGGCGCGCAGATACGCAGTATTTT. This encodes CASGVRRGRADTQYF.

The chain links TRBV11-1 to TRBJ2-7; the match to TRBD2 covers 7 bases. In germline, CDR1 is SGHAT, CDR2 FQDESV (reference sequence). The CDR3 extends over 17 amino acids. The V segment lost 5 bases and the J segment 7 bases; nucleotides outside the gene matches: 20. In DNA, the CDR3 is TGTGCCAGCAGCGAACTTTACTCGGGGGGTCTTCCAGATGAGCAGTACTTC. Protein product: CASSELYSGGLPDEQYF.

This clonotype has ten or more counts. The chain employs TRBV19 and TRBJ2-1; TRBD2 aligns across 8 bases. V dropped 3 bases and J dropped 10; count of bases not matched to a gene: 11. The germline CDR1 and CDR2 sequences are LNHDA and SQIVND (reference sequence). CDR3 size: 15 residues. CDR3 loop: CASSIKIDSGREQFF. For the CDR3, the DNA is TGTGCCAGTAGTATTAAAATTGACAGCGGGAGAGAGCAGTTCTTC.

Many counts were recorded for this clonotype. An end of the junction does not agree with germline; a read error may underlie this. This sequence joins TRBV10-2 and TRBJ1-3; D remains unclear. In germline, CDR1 is WSHSY, CDR2 SAAADI. The CDR3 runs 12 residues. Here the CDR3 DNA reads TGCGCCAGCATGCAGTCTGAAAACACCATATATTTT. Its protein product is CASMQSENTIYF.

This chain links TRBV5-1 with TRBJ1-5; D gene ambiguous. The CDR3 has 15 amino acids. Germline loops: CDR1 SGHRS, CDR2 YFSETQ. Trimming took 5 bases from V and 1 from J, leaving 13 bases between them. The CDR3 sequence is CASRLTEESNQPQHF. The CDR3 DNA is TGCGCCAGCAGGCTCACAGAGGAGAGCAATCAGCCCCAGCATTTT.

The J gene is TRBJ2-2, the V gene TRBV7-8; D is ambiguous. V lost 2 bases, J lost 7 bases, and 11 bases lay in between. This CDR3 is 14 amino acids long. Germline CDR1 reads SGHVS; CDR2 reads FQNEAQ. DNA of the CDR3: TGTGCCAGCAGCTTATGGGGATTAGGCGGGGAGCTGTTTTTT. Protein sequence: CASSLWGLGGELFF. Drawing the rest from reference TRBV7-8 and TRBJ2-2, the complete variable domain is GAGVSQSPRYKVAKRGQDVALRCDPISGHVSLFWYQQALGQGPEFLTYFQNEAQLDKSGLPSDRFFAERPEGSVSTLKIQRTQQEDSAVYLCASSLWGLGGELFFGEGSRLTVL.

This clonotype was found a few times. V and J are TRBV6-5 and TRBJ2-3, with 8 bases fitting TRBD2. The CDR3 is 14 residues long. J lost 1 base, V lost 6 bases, and 3 bases had no gene match. Germline CDR1 is MNHEY and CDR2 is SVGAGI. The CDR3 loop reads CASRVAGRTDTQYF. CDR3 bases: TGTGCCAGCAGGGTAGCGGGGCGCACAGATACGCAGTATTTT.

At least ten counts were recorded for this clonotype. This chain connects TRBV7-9 to TRBJ2-7; no reliable D call. V lost 4 bases to trimming and J lost 4 bases, with 14 bases between them. CDR3 length equals 14 residues. CDR1 is SEHNR, CDR2 FQNEAQ, per germline (reference sequence). The CDR3 DNA is TGTGCCAGCAGCTCGGCGGCCCTGAGATACGAGCAGTACTTC. Its protein product is CASSSAALRYEQYF.

This clonotype has ten or more counts. V and J are TRBV24-1 and TRBJ1-1; D remains unclear. The V gene lost 2 bases and the J gene lost 2 bases, with 8 bases spanning the gap. This CDR3 is built from 14 residues. Germline loops: CDR1 KGHDR, CDR2 SFDVKD. The chain's CDR3 is CATSDSSANTEAFF. CDR3 in DNA: TGTGCCACCAGTGATTCGTCAGCCAACACTGAAGCTTTCTTT.

This clonotype has a count of ten or more. V is TRBV6-5 and J is TRBJ2-7; 8 bases map to TRBD2. CDR1 is MNHEY and CDR2 is SVGAGI in the germline V gene. V lost 0 bases and J lost 2; bases outside the gene matches: 12. This CDR3 contains 18 residues. CDR3 sequence: CASSYSGDLSGRPYEQYF. DNA for the CDR3: TGTGCCAGCAGTTACTCAGGGGATTTAAGCGGGAGACCCTACGAGCAGTACTTC.

This clonotype was counted at least ten times. V usage is TRBV20-1 and J usage is TRBJ2-6; tentative D call: TRBD1 (6 bases). Germline V gene data show CDR1 as DFQATT and CDR2 as SNEGSKA (reference sequence). The V and J ends lost 6 bases and 0 bases respectively, with 12 bases between them. The CDR3 is 15 residues long. CDR3 DNA sequence: TGCAGTGCCAGTGGGGGCTTCTCTGGGGCCAACGTCCTGACTTTC. This translates into CSASGGFSGANVLTF.

In this sample, this clonotype turned up a few times. The chain joins TRBV7-8 to TRBJ2-2; D ambiguous. The CDR3 covers 17 residues. Germline V lookup: CDR1 SGHVS, CDR2 FQNEAQ. Trimming pared 11 bases from V and 4 bases from J, leaving 26 bases between. CDR3 sequence (DNA): TGTGCCTCCTGCCCCACCGTAGGGTATGGCGCCACCGGGGAGCTGTTTTTT. Translating it yields CASCPTVGYGATGELFF.

The rearrangement links TRBV4-1 to TRBJ2-1; TRBD1 or TRBD2 may be the D gene (7 bases each). Trimming removed 3 bases from V and 8 bases from J, with 23 bases in between. In germline, CDR1 is MGHRA, CDR2 YSYEKL. This CDR3 region has 17 residues. The CDR3 reads CASSHRGGQKTPHEQFF. For the CDR3, the DNA is TGCGCCAGCAGCCACCGCGGGGGACAGAAGACCCCCCATGAGCAGTTCTTC.